What follows are 31 T cell receptor beta chains derived from one specimen sequenced in a study of blood T cell repertoires in COVID-19. Assay used: immunoSEQ multiplex PCR; TCRdb lists only in-frame clones, some missing. Among approximately 310,000 clones listed, approximately 91% were seen once. Sequenced: PBMCs or T cells enriched from blood (not recorded which). The receptor set was obtained from a man in his sixties who had recovered from COVID-19.

This chain links TRBV6-5 with TRBJ2-2; TRBD2 matches at 8 bases. The trim removed 11 bases at V and 3 bases at J, leaving 2 bases unmatched. Germline CDR1 reads MNHEY; CDR2 reads SVGAGI. This CDR3 comprises 12 residues. CDR3 protein: CAAGRDTGELFF. CDR3 nucleotide sequence: TGTGCCGCCGGGAGGGACACCGGGGAGCTGTTTTTT.

The chain couples TRBV29-1 to TRBJ2-1, with 7 bases that match TRBD1. This CDR3 has 13 amino acids. The ends lost 4 bases at V and 2 bases at J; junction bases unmatched: 2. Looked up from germline, CDR1 is SQVTM and CDR2 is ANQGSEA. CDR3 sequence reads: CSVGGTAYNEQFF. CDR3 coding DNA: TGCAGCGTTGGGGGGACAGCCTACAATGAGCAGTTCTTC.

The chain joins TRBV27 to TRBJ2-7; a weak D match, TRBD2 (6 bases). Germline V lookup: CDR1 MNHEY, CDR2 SMNVEV (reference sequence). The CDR3 covers 15 residues. Trimming cost V 1 base and J 3 bases, with 13 bases left between them. CDR3 DNA sequence: TGTGCCAGCAGTTTATACGCGGGATCTCTCTACGAGCAGTACTTC. It encodes CASSLYAGSLYEQYF.

This clone showed up many times. The J gene is TRBJ1-4, the V gene TRBV5-1; 7 bases map to TRBD1. The germline gives CDR1 SGHRS, CDR2 YFSETQ. The CDR3 consists of 15 residues. V was clipped by 0 bases and J by 4 bases; unmatched bases: 3. The CDR3 nucleotides read TGCGCCAGCAGCTTGGGTGGGACAGTTAATGAAAAACTGTTTTTT. It specifies CASSLGGTVNEKLFF.

This clone was observed a single time. V and J are TRBV6-5 and TRBJ1-2, with D possibly matching TRBD1 (5 bases). V was trimmed by 2 bases and J by 7 bases, leaving 14 bases between them. Germline CDR1 is MNHEY and CDR2 is SVGAGI. The CDR3 covers 14 residues. In DNA, the CDR3 is TGTGCCAGCAGTTACCGCGAAGGGGTTGGTGGCTACACCTTC. Translated: CASSYREGVGGYTF.

About this clone itself: Mismatch with germline at one junction end may stem from a read error. This sequence joins TRBV11-2 and TRBJ2-7; TRBD1 matches at 9 bases. The germline V gene has CDR1 SGHAT and CDR2 FQNNGV. The CDR3 extends over 13 amino acids. The CDR3 DNA sequence: TGTGCCACTTCATCCGGGACAGGGTATTCCGCGGCCTTC. Protein sequence: CATSSGTGYSAAF.

The genes are TRBV7-2 and TRBJ1-2, with a weak D call TRBD1 (5 bases). The CDR3 is made up of 13 amino acids. Germline CDR1 SGHTA, CDR2 FQGNSA. Trimming removed 5 bases at V and 5 bases at J, with 12 bases between. The CDR3 here is CASSRDRLYGYTF. CDR3 nucleotide sequence: TGTGCCAGCAGCCGCGACAGACTTTATGGCTACACCTTC.

The V gene is TRBV11-3, the J gene TRBJ2-7, with 7 bases that match TRBD2. V lost 1 base to trimming and J lost 0 bases; unmatched junction nucleotides: 9. The CDR3 covers 17 residues. Germline V gene data show CDR1 as SGHNT and CDR2 as YENEEA. The DNA of the CDR3 is TGTGCCAGCAGCTTAGGGGTGTCTAGCGGAAGCTCCTACGAGCAGTACTTC. Encoded protein: CASSLGVSSGSSYEQYF.

In regard to this clone: This specimen includes other DNA sequences encoding the same CDR3. The chain links TRBV7-9 to TRBJ2-7; D unclear. The V end was cut by 2 bases, the J end by 0 bases, with 8 bases between. The germline CDR1 and CDR2 sequences are SEHNR and FQNEAQ (reference sequence). The CDR3 sequence is 14 residues long. The DNA of the CDR3 is TGTGCCAGCAGCTTAAGTGGCAACTCCTACGAGCAGTACTTC. Residues: CASSLSGNSYEQYF.

This clone was observed once. The chain uses TRBV7-2 and TRBJ2-2, with D possibly matching TRBD2 (6 bases). This CDR3 is built from 15 residues. Germline V gives CDR1 SGHTA, CDR2 FQGNSA. Trimming took off 5 bases at V and 7 bases at J, with 17 bases between the two ends. This CDR3 reads CASSVFQRASGELFF. As DNA, the CDR3 is TGTGCCAGCAGCGTTTTTCAGCGGGCCAGCGGGGAGCTGTTTTTT.

This clone was seen once. V is TRBV6-5 and J is TRBJ2-7, with D possibly being TRBD2 (6 bases). V was shortened by 7 bases and J by 3 bases, with 19 bases between the two germline ends. Germline lookup yields CDR1 MNHEY and CDR2 SVGAGI. The CDR3 extends over 15 amino acids. The chain's CDR3 is CASTLALAGSYEQYF. The CDR3 DNA follows: TGTGCCAGCACCCTGGCCCTTGCGGGAAGCTACGAGCAGTACTTC.

V usage is TRBV7-8 and J usage is TRBJ2-7, with 8 bases identical to TRBD2. V lost 6 bases, J lost 3 bases, and 10 bases stayed unmatched. CDR1 and CDR2 from the germline V gene are SGHVS and FQNEAQ. This CDR3 contains 15 residues. CDR3 nucleotide sequence: TGTGCCAGCAGTCGACTAGCGCGGGTGGGCTACGAGCAGTACTTC. This codes for CASSRLARVGYEQYF.

CDR3 residues: CASSFYRNTEAFF. Written as DNA, the CDR3 is TGTGCCAGCAGCTTTTACAGGAACACTGAAGCTTTCTTT. The gene calls are TRBV11-2 and TRBJ1-1; no definite D call. The germline CDR1 and CDR2 sequences are SGHAT and FQNNGV. The CDR3 is 13 amino acids. The germline V and J ends were trimmed by 3 bases and 1 base, with 6 bases remaining between them.

The rearrangement links TRBV25-1 to TRBJ2-2; D perhaps matches TRBD1 (5 bases). V was cut by 2 bases and J by 6 bases, with 13 bases left in between. The CDR3 is 15 residues long. Germline V gene sequence: CDR1 MGHDK, CDR2 SYGVNS. The CDR3 loop is CASSEPGPRSGELFF. The CDR3 region has the DNA TGTGCCAGCAGTGAACCAGGGCCAAGGTCCGGGGAGCTGTTTTTT.

The rearrangement links TRBV7-9 to TRBJ2-7, with 7 bases lining up with TRBD2. The CDR3 runs to 17 residues. CDR1 SEHNR and CDR2 FQNEAQ come from the germline V gene (reference sequence). V lost 1 base to trimming and J lost 2 bases; unmatched junction nucleotides: 11. The CDR3 DNA follows: TGTGCCAGCAGCTTAGGGACTGGAGCTAGCGGAGCCTACGAGCAGTACTTC. It specifies CASSLGTGASGAYEQYF. Looking up the rest from reference TRBV7-9 and TRBJ2-7 gives the full variable domain: DTGVSQNPRHKITKRGQNVTFRCDPISEHNRLYWYRQTLGQGPEFLTYFQNEAQLEKSRLLSDRFSAERPKGSFSTLEIQRTEQGDSAMYLCASSLGTGASGAYEQYFGPGTRLTVT.

CDR3: CASSGQGTGANVLTF. CDR3 DNA sequence: TGTGCCAGCAGCGGACAGGGAACTGGGGCCAACGTCCTGACTTTC. The chain links TRBV5-4 to TRBJ2-6; TRBD1 matches 8 bases. Germline V CDR1 and CDR2: SGHNT, YYREEE (reference sequence). This CDR3 comprises 15 residues. The ends lost 4 bases at V and 2 bases at J; junction bases unmatched: 2.

This CDR3 is CAWGGQVNEQFF. Written as DNA, the CDR3 is TGTGCCTGGGGTGGACAGGTCAATGAGCAGTTCTTC. The V gene is TRBV30, the J gene TRBJ2-1, with 7 bases matching TRBD1. Germline CDR1 reads GTSNPN; CDR2 reads SVGIG (reference sequence). V shed 5 bases and J 6 bases; nucleotides not matched to a gene: 4. The CDR3 contains 12 residues. Full variable domain (rest looked up from reference TRBV30 and TRBJ2-1): SQTIHQWPATLVQPVGSPLSLECTVEGTSNPNLYWYRQAAGRGLQLLFYSVGIGQISSEVPQNLSASRPQDRQFILSSKKLLLSDSGFYLCAWGGQVNEQFFGPGTRLTVL.

The chain employs TRBV30 and TRBJ1-6, with D unclear. CDR3 size: 16 residues. Trimming stripped 3 bases from V and 0 bases from J, with 12 bases between. Per the germline V gene, CDR1 is GTSNPN and CDR2 is SVGIG (reference sequence). The CDR3 spells CAWSFPGSSYNSPLHF. In DNA form, the CDR3 reads TGTGCCTGGAGCTTCCCAGGCAGCTCCTATAATTCACCCCTCCACTTT.

The chain links TRBV24-1 to TRBJ2-2, with 11 bases fitting TRBD2. After removal of 4 bases from V and 2 bases from J, the junction contained 5 bases not matched to a gene. Germline V lookup: CDR1 KGHDR, CDR2 SFDVKD. The CDR3 contains 17 residues. The CDR3 spells CATSELAGEVNTGELFF. The CDR3 coding sequence is TGTGCCACCAGTGAACTAGCGGGAGAGGTAAACACCGGGGAGCTGTTTTTT.

The chain has TRBV3-1 (or the pseudogene TRBV3-2) and TRBJ2-3, with 7 bases identical to TRBD2. J lost 5 bases, V lost 0 bases, and 8 bases had no gene match. This CDR3 has 16 residues. Germline CDR1 and CDR2: LGHDT and YNNKEL (reference sequence). The CDR3 loop reads CASSQDRTRSIDTQYF. Written as DNA, the CDR3 is TGTGCCAGCAGCCAAGACCGGACTAGGTCGATAGATACGCAGTATTTT.

The chain couples TRBV2 to TRBJ1-3; D perhaps matches TRBD1 (5 bases). The CDR3 extends over 15 amino acids. V lost 0 bases and J lost 2, with 8 bases in between. Germline lookup yields CDR1 SNHLY and CDR2 FYNNEI. CDR3 sequence reads: CASSEASRAGNTIYF. The CDR3 DNA is TGTGCCAGCAGTGAAGCATCCAGGGCTGGAAACACCATATATTTT.

J is TRBJ2-7 and V is TRBV9, with 12 bases lining up with TRBD1. CDR1 and CDR2 (germline): SGDLS, YYNGEE. The CDR3 is 15 amino acids. V gave up 3 bases and J gave up 6 bases; unmatched junction bases: 7. CDR3 DNA sequence: TGTGCCAGCAGCGCCCAGGGACAGGGGGCAAGCGAGCAGTACTTC. Translated: CASSAQGQGASEQYF. Full variable domain (outside the CDR3, taken from reference TRBV9 and TRBJ2-7): DSGVTQTPKHLITATGQRVTLRCSPRSGDLSVYWYQQSLDQGLQFLIQYYNGEERAKGNILERFSAQQFPDLHSELNLSSLELGDSALYFCASSAQGQGASEQYFGPGTRLTVT.

This chain joins TRBV7-3 and TRBJ1-1, with no clear D. Germline-derived CDR1 and CDR2 are SGHTA and FQGTGA. The length of the CDR3 is 14 residues. Trimming took 0 bases from V and 0 from J, leaving 5 bases between them. CDR3 residues: CASSLTSLNTEAFF. The DNA of the CDR3 is TGTGCCAGCAGCTTAACCAGTTTGAACACTGAAGCTTTCTTT.

The chain is built from TRBV6-1 and TRBJ2-7; 10 nucleotides agree with TRBD1. CDR1 and CDR2 (germline): MNHNS, SASEGT. The CDR3 runs to 15 residues. Trimming took 2 bases from V and 8 from J; bases not matched to a gene: 9. Written as DNA, the CDR3 is TGTGCCAGCAGTGAACGTGGGACAGGGGATGACAAGCAGTACTTC. Amino acids: CASSERGTGDDKQYF.

V and J are TRBV15 and TRBJ2-1, with D possibly being TRBD2 (5 bases). The germline V gene has CDR1 LNHNV and CDR2 YYDKDF (reference sequence). The V and J ends lost 5 bases and 4 bases respectively, with 12 bases between them. The CDR3 totals 14 residues. The CDR3 nucleotides are TGTGCCACCAGCTTCGGGGTAGGGTACAATGAGCAGTTCTTC. Residues: CATSFGVGYNEQFF.

J is TRBJ2-5 and V is TRBV3-1 (or the pseudogene TRBV3-2); 7 nucleotides line up with TRBD1. The CDR3 has 14 amino acids. V lost 0 bases to trimming and J lost 6 bases; unmatched junction nucleotides: 4. Germline CDR1 LGHDT, CDR2 YNNKEL (reference sequence). CDR3 sequence reads: CASSQDLRGQTQYF. As DNA, the CDR3 is TGTGCCAGCAGCCAAGATTTAAGGGGGCAGACCCAGTACTTC.

This rearrangement joins TRBV5-1 to TRBJ2-7, with TRBD1 as a possible D gene (6 bases). Trimming stripped 4 bases from V and 7 bases from J, with 18 bases between. CDR3 length: 14 residues. Germline values: CDR1 SGHRS, CDR2 YFSETQ. The CDR3 sequence: CASSQDPQGYEQYF. CDR3 DNA: TGCGCCAGCAGCCAAGATCCACAGGGTTATGAGCAGTACTTC.

V and J are TRBV11-3 and TRBJ2-1; TRBD1 aligns across 7 bases. CDR3 length: 15 residues. V lost 1 base, J lost 5 bases, and 5 bases stayed unmatched. CDR1 is SGHNT and CDR2 is YENEEA in the germline V gene. The CDR3 is CASSLVGTVDNEQFF. The CDR3 DNA follows: TGTGCCAGCAGCTTAGTTGGGACAGTAGACAATGAGCAGTTCTTC.

The chain recombines TRBV4-1 with TRBJ1-2; TRBD1 agrees at 8 bases. The germline CDR1 and CDR2 sequences are MGHRA and YSYEKL. The ends lost 4 bases at V and 6 bases at J; junction bases unmatched: 10. The CDR3 consists of 15 residues. The CDR3 DNA is TGCGCCAGCAGCCCTTGGGGACAGGTAACGAATGGCTACACCTTC. This translates into CASSPWGQVTNGYTF.

The chain couples TRBV5-1 to TRBJ2-7; D might be TRBD1 (5 bases). The length of the CDR3 is 13 residues. The V end was cut by 3 bases, the J end by 2 bases, with 9 bases between. Germline V gene sequence: CDR1 SGHRS, CDR2 YFSETQ. The CDR3, as DNA: TGCGCCAGCAGCTCGGACAATACCTACGAGCAGTACTTC. Translating gives CASSSDNTYEQYF.

This rearrangement joins TRBV7-8 to TRBJ2-7; 7 nucleotides line up with TRBD2. The CDR3 has 15 amino acids. V was clipped by 4 bases and J by 3 bases; unmatched bases: 9. Germline CDR1 SGHVS, CDR2 FQNEAQ. The DNA for the CDR3 is TGTGCCAGCAGCTCATTAGCGGGTCCGGGCTACGAGCAGTACTTC. It translates to CASSSLAGPGYEQYF.